The rows below give T cell receptor beta chains drawn from one sample of a study of CD8 T cells in ankylosing spondylitis. Using its own MiXCR run on the 5' RACE reads, TCRdb lists one record per CDR3 protein. Here the sample spans approximately 140,000 distinct CDR3 sequences, 15% to 20% being singletons. Sequenced sample: blood, either unsorted or a sorted T cell fraction (not recorded which). The source is a male donor with ankylosing spondylitis. CDR3s include the opening cysteine and the closing phenylalanine or tryptophan.

CDR3 length: 15; J gene: TRBJ2-1; V gene: TRBV28; CDR3 protein: CASTGQFPLYNEQFF
CDR3 length: 13; J gene: TRBJ1-2; V gene: TRBV27; CDR3 protein: CASSLRGGYGYTF
CDR3 length: 15; J gene: TRBJ2-1; V gene: TRBV11-2; CDR3 protein: CASNLRGDSYNEQFF
CDR3 length: 15; J gene: TRBJ2-7; V gene: TRBV7-9; CDR3 protein: CASSPRTDRSYEQYF
CDR3 length: 17; J gene: TRBJ1-1; V gene: TRBV29-1; CDR3 protein: CSVEGVFKGVSNTEAFF
CDR3 length: 16; J gene: TRBJ2-1; V gene: TRBV6-5; CDR3 protein: CASSARQGGPTNEQFF
CDR3 length: 12; J gene: TRBJ2-3; V gene: TRBV29-1; CDR3 protein: CSVQGGTDTQYF
CDR3 length: 14; J gene: TRBJ2-1; V gene: TRBV20-1; CDR3 protein: CSAARDRVWYEQFF
CDR3 length: 18; J gene: TRBJ2-5; V gene: TRBV11-2; CDR3 protein: CASSLWTGLAGLAETQYF
CDR3 length: 17; J gene: TRBJ2-7; V gene: TRBV7-2; CDR3 protein: CASSLVSLAGGFYEQYF
CDR3 length: 15; J gene: TRBJ2-2; V gene: TRBV5-6; CDR3 protein: CASSLVTGYTGELFF
CDR3 length: 14; J gene: TRBJ2-3; V gene: TRBV7-3; CDR3 protein: CASSLQGTADTQYF
CDR3 length: 13; J gene: TRBJ1-6; V gene: TRBV27; CDR3 protein: CASSLSHNSPLHF
CDR3 length: 11; J gene: TRBJ1-2; V gene: TRBV12-3/TRBV12-4; CDR3 protein: CASTAGYGYTF
CDR3 length: 13; J gene: TRBJ2-2; V gene: TRBV20-1; CDR3 protein: CSARGLVTGELFF
CDR3 length: 12; J gene: TRBJ2-4; V gene: TRBV27; CDR3 protein: CASQGSKNIQYF
CDR3 length: 15; J gene: TRBJ2-1; V gene: TRBV12-5; CDR3 protein: CASGLGPISYNEQFF
CDR3 length: 14; J gene: TRBJ1-5; V gene: TRBV2; CDR3 protein: CASSVPTRNQPQHF
CDR3 length: 18; J gene: TRBJ1-5; V gene: TRBV11-1; CDR3 protein: CASSLRISRCGRNQPQHF
CDR3 length: 16; J gene: TRBJ2-3; V gene: TRBV10-1; CDR3 protein: CASSEIGTGNTDTQYF
CDR3 length: 15; J gene: TRBJ1-1; V gene: TRBV28; CDR3 protein: CASTTGGGQNTEAFF
CDR3 length: 14; J gene: TRBJ2-7; V gene: TRBV29-1; CDR3 protein: CSVELASGSYEQYF
CDR3 length: 17; J gene: TRBJ2-7; V gene: TRBV4-2; CDR3 protein: CASSQAGQGVPHHEQYF
CDR3 length: 18; J gene: TRBJ2-2; V gene: TRBV4-3; CDR3 protein: CASSQDRGPGWNTGELFF
CDR3 length: 14; J gene: TRBJ2-7; V gene: TRBV10-1; CDR3 protein: CASSVSAGGHEQYF
CDR3 length: 15; J gene: TRBJ2-1; V gene: TRBV12-3/TRBV12-4; CDR3 protein: CASSFRLAGSNEQFF
CDR3 length: 14; J gene: TRBJ2-5; V gene: TRBV7-7; CDR3 protein: CASSLVGQGETQYF
CDR3 length: 14; J gene: TRBJ2-5; V gene: TRBV6-2/TRBV6-3; CDR3 protein: CAGTWTGGRETQYF
CDR3 length: 17; J gene: TRBJ2-2; V gene: TRBV3-1; CDR3 protein: CACSQDLPGRNTGELFF
CDR3 length: 12; J gene: TRBJ1-1; V gene: TRBV6-5; CDR3 protein: CASSPTGSTGFF
CDR3 length: 15; J gene: TRBJ2-2; V gene: TRBV4-1; CDR3 protein: CASSHAVGTAGELFF
CDR3 length: 15; J gene: TRBJ1-2; V gene: TRBV4-1; CDR3 protein: CASSQAQLSPYGYTF
CDR3 length: 15; J gene: TRBJ2-3; V gene: TRBV28; CDR3 protein: CASTPYGEPTDTQYF
CDR3 length: 13; J gene: TRBJ2-7; V gene: TRBV29-1; CDR3 protein: CSVESAASYEQYF
CDR3 length: 14; J gene: TRBJ2-7; V gene: TRBV30; CDR3 protein: CAWSVEAGAYEQYF
CDR3 length: 17; J gene: TRBJ2-1; V gene: TRBV4-1; CDR3 protein: CASSQRQKAGSYNEQFF
CDR3 length: 19; J gene: TRBJ2-4; V gene: TRBV5-1; CDR3 protein: CASNLAVPPKSIAKNIQYF
CDR3 length: 15; J gene: TRBJ2-1; V gene: TRBV30; CDR3 protein: CAWNTGTGAENEQFF
CDR3 length: 17; J gene: TRBJ2-3; V gene: TRBV9; CDR3 protein: CASSVGGLAGGADTQYF
CDR3 length: 16; J gene: TRBJ2-1; V gene: TRBV20-1; CDR3 protein: CSARPAPGTSYNEQFF
CDR3 length: 11; J gene: TRBJ1-1; V gene: TRBV5-1; CDR3 protein: CASRQGPRAFF
CDR3 length: 15; J gene: TRBJ2-1; V gene: TRBV20-1; CDR3 protein: CSARDVSGRSNEQFF
CDR3 length: 14; J gene: TRBJ2-5; V gene: TRBV7-3; CDR3 protein: CASSFYPGSETQYF
CDR3 length: 19; J gene: TRBJ1-5; V gene: TRBV14; CDR3 protein: CASSQDLAGGGGSNQPQHF
CDR3 length: 11; J gene: TRBJ2-1; V gene: TRBV29-1; CDR3 protein: CSVNWGQGQFF
CDR3 length: 13; J gene: TRBJ2-1; V gene: TRBV15; CDR3 protein: CATSRGIKEEQFF
CDR3 length: 14; J gene: TRBJ2-7; V gene: TRBV9; CDR3 protein: CASSGQGATVEQYF
CDR3 length: 18; J gene: TRBJ2-2; V gene: TRBV6-5; CDR3 protein: CASSYRGSPLLYTGELFF
CDR3 length: 16; J gene: TRBJ2-7; V gene: TRBV9; CDR3 protein: CASSAQGGDYRDEQYF
CDR3 length: 13; J gene: TRBJ2-1; V gene: TRBV6-6; CDR3 protein: CASTGTRRNEQFF
CDR3 length: 16; J gene: TRBJ2-7; V gene: TRBV7-9; CDR3 protein: CASSLGPGQGFFEQYF
CDR3 length: 12; J gene: TRBJ2-1; V gene: TRBV27; CDR3 protein: CASSLSMREQFF
CDR3 length: 16; J gene: TRBJ2-7; V gene: TRBV20-1; CDR3 protein: CSARDLGGSPPYEQYF
CDR3 length: 13; J gene: TRBJ2-1; V gene: TRBV7-7; CDR3 protein: CASSLGVDNEQFF
CDR3 length: 14; J gene: TRBJ1-2; V gene: TRBV13; CDR3 protein: CASSSSGTYYGYTF
CDR3 length: 15; J gene: TRBJ1-1; V gene: TRBV7-9; CDR3 protein: CASSLGQGGEAEAFF
CDR3 length: 14; J gene: TRBJ2-1; V gene: TRBV6-5; CDR3 protein: CASSYSLAGNEQFF
CDR3 length: 16; J gene: TRBJ1-1; V gene: TRBV5-1; CDR3 protein: CASSYAAGPRYTEAFF
CDR3 length: 15; J gene: TRBJ2-3; V gene: TRBV19; CDR3 protein: CATRLGVSSTDTQYF
CDR3 length: 13; J gene: TRBJ2-7; V gene: TRBV6-2/TRBV6-3; CDR3 protein: CATTPGYVYEQYF